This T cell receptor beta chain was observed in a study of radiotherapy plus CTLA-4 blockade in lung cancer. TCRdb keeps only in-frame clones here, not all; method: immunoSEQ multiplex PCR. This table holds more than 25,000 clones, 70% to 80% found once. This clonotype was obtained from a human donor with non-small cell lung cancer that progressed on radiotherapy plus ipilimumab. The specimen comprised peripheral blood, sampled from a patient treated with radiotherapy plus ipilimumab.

CDR3 coding DNA: TGTGCCAGCAGCGTTTTAGCGGAGCGGGATACGCAGTATTTT. It is translated as CASSVLAERDTQYF. The J gene is TRBJ2-3, the V gene TRBV9; D is possibly TRBD2 (6 bases). CDR3 length equals 14 residues. Trimming took off 2 bases at V and 6 bases at J, with 13 bases between the two ends. The V gene's germline CDR1 is SGDLS and CDR2 YYNGEE.